The 30 T cell receptor beta chains presented below share a single source sample, sequenced in a study of cytomegalovirus exposure and HLA in healthy donors. Libraries were prepared by immunoSEQ multiplex PCR; TCRdb keeps only in-frame clonotypes and omits some of them. The sample records some 190,000 clones, roughly 86% being singletons. The specimen sequenced was PBMCs. The origin of the receptors is a woman in her late teens or twenties in good health and CMV-seronegative.

The V call is TRBV25-1, the J call TRBJ2-7; weak D call: TRBD2 (5 bases). V lost 1 base to trimming and J lost 3 bases, with 7 bases between them. The CDR3 extends over 13 amino acids. In germline, CDR1 is MGHDK, CDR2 SYGVNS. The CDR3 loop is CASSELGSYEQYF. The CDR3, as DNA: TGTGCCAGCAGTGAATTGGGGAGCTACGAGCAGTACTTC.

V is TRBV10-3 and J is TRBJ2-7; tentatively, D is TRBD1 (6 bases). In germline, CDR1 is ENHRY, CDR2 SYGVKD. CDR3 length equals 14 residues. Trimming removed 3 bases from V and 0 bases from J, with 9 bases in between. The CDR3 reads CAISEPTGSYEQYF. Here the CDR3 DNA reads TGTGCCATCAGTGAACCGACAGGCTCCTACGAGCAGTACTTC.

This chain joins TRBV4-1 and TRBJ1-2; D unresolved. The CDR3 sequence is 16 residues long. V was clipped by 4 bases and J by 1 base, with 16 bases between them. Germline CDR1 MGHRA, CDR2 YSYEKL. CDR3 coding DNA: TGCGCCAGCAGCCTCAACCTGAGGGAGGGTAACTATGGCTACACCTTC. Translating it yields CASSLNLREGNYGYTF.

Only a few counts were recorded for this clone. The chain joins TRBV7-2 to TRBJ2-1; 8 bases match TRBD2. Germline V gene data show CDR1 as SGHTA and CDR2 as FQGNSA. The CDR3 extends over 13 amino acids. With 4 bases clipped from V and 13 bases from J, the junction kept 9 bases outside the gene matches. The CDR3 coding sequence is TGTGCCAGCAGCTACGGACCGGGGGGGTCCCAGTTCTTC. Amino acid sequence: CASSYGPGGSQFF.

The table lists this clone with a count of one. This chain joins TRBV6-5 and TRBJ2-3; maybe TRBD1 (5 bases). V was trimmed by 0 bases and J by 4 bases, leaving 8 bases between them. The CDR3 is 14 residues long. Germline CDR1 reads MNHEY; CDR2 reads SVGAGI. The CDR3 DNA follows: TGTGCCAGCAGTTACTCTGGGGCCTCAGATACGCAGTATTTT. Translated, it gives CASSYSGASDTQYF.

CDR3 protein: CASSRTGEETQYF. Here the CDR3 DNA reads TGCGCCAGCAGCCGGACAGGGGAAGAGACCCAGTACTTC. The rearrangement links TRBV4-1 to TRBJ2-5, with 9 bases aligning to TRBD1. J gave up 3 bases and V 4 bases, and 0 bases lay outside the gene matches. The CDR3 covers 13 residues. CDR1 is MGHRA, CDR2 YSYEKL, per germline.

The CDR3 nucleotides read TGTGCCACGGGACAGGGCCCCGACTATGGCTACACCTTC. Its translation is CATGQGPDYGYTF. This sequence joins TRBV15 and TRBJ1-2; TRBD1 aligns across 9 bases. Trimming at V came to 9 bases and at J to 3 bases, leaving 5 bases not matched to a gene. The CDR3 length is 13 residues. Germline lookup yields CDR1 LNHNV and CDR2 YYDKDF (reference sequence).

This CDR3 reads CATSTAPDRGNEQYF. CDR3 DNA: TGTGCCACCTCAACTGCCCCGGACAGGGGCAACGAGCAGTACTTC. The V and J genes are TRBV28 and TRBJ2-7, with TRBD1 matching 9 bases. The CDR3 totals 15 residues. The germline gives CDR1 MDHEN, CDR2 SYDVKM. The J segment lost 5 bases and the V segment lost 10 bases, leaving 15 bases of the junction unmatched.

The chain recombines TRBV7-6 with TRBJ2-5, with 10 bases matching TRBD2. Germline assignment: CDR1 SGHVS and CDR2 FNYEAQ. After removal of 3 bases from V and 2 bases from J, the junction contained 9 bases not matched to a gene. The CDR3 totals 17 residues. The CDR3 nucleotides read TGTGCCAGCAGCTTCGGCCGGACTAGCGGAATACAAGAGACCCAGTACTTC. It specifies CASSFGRTSGIQETQYF.

The chain combines TRBV12-5 with TRBJ2-3; 13 nucleotides agree with TRBD2. The trim removed 6 bases at V and 0 bases at J, leaving 9 bases unmatched. The CDR3 spans 18 residues. Germline loops: CDR1 LGHNT, CDR2 FRNRAP. As DNA, the CDR3 is TGTGCTAGTGGCCCCGGGACTAGCGGGGCCTATAGCACAGATACGCAGTATTTT. This encodes CASGPGTSGAYSTDTQYF.

Turning to this clone: A junction end diverges from the germline sequence, so it may reflect a read error. The rearrangement joins TRBV7-9 to TRBJ2-2, with D perhaps matching TRBD1 or TRBD2 (5 bases each). This CDR3 has 17 residues. Germline-derived CDR1 and CDR2 are SEHNR and FQNEAQ (reference sequence). The CDR3 loop reads CASTLGTGITNTGELFF. The CDR3 bases are TGTGCCAGCACCTTAGGGACCGGGATTACGAACACCGGGGAGCTGTTTTTT.

In this sample, this clone turned up a few times. This rearrangement joins TRBV7-6 to TRBJ1-2; maybe TRBD1 (5 bases). CDR3 length equals 16 residues. Germline V gene lookup returns CDR1 SGHVS and CDR2 FNYEAQ. V was pared by 0 bases and J by 3 bases, with 14 bases between. CDR3 sequence (DNA): TGTGCCAGCAGCTTAGCGGGGGGGACCGGGGACTATGGCTACACCTTC. Amino acid sequence: CASSLAGGTGDYGYTF.

The chain is built from TRBV9 and TRBJ2-7; maybe TRBD2 (5 bases). This CDR3 region has 14 residues. Germline CDR1 and CDR2: SGDLS and YYNGEE. Trimming took 7 bases from V and 0 from J, leaving 14 bases between them. The CDR3 nucleotides read TGTGCCAGCTGCCGGGATCCCGACTCCTACGAGCAGTACTTC. Translating gives CASCRDPDSYEQYF.

CDR3 nucleotide sequence: TGCAGTGCGTCCTCCGAGTACGAGCAGTACTTC. It yields the protein CSASSEYEQYF. The chain carries TRBV20-1 and TRBJ2-7; D ambiguous. Per germline, CDR1 DFQATT and CDR2 SNEGSKA (reference sequence). The length of the CDR3 is 11 residues. Between the trimmed V and J ends, which lost 6 bases and 4 bases, there was a span of 10 bases.

V and J are TRBV6-5 and TRBJ2-1, with D unclear. Trimming stripped 9 bases from V and 5 bases from J, with 17 bases between. This CDR3 contains 14 residues. The V gene's germline CDR1 is MNHEY and CDR2 SVGAGI. The chain's CDR3 is CASNPLLLNNEQFF. The CDR3 DNA follows: TGTGCCAGTAATCCTTTGCTACTCAACAATGAGCAGTTCTTC.

The rearrangement uses TRBV19 and TRBJ1-5, with D maybe TRBD1 (5 bases). Germline V lookup: CDR1 LNHDA, CDR2 SQIVND (reference sequence). The CDR3 spans 17 residues. The V and J ends lost 5 bases and 0 bases respectively, with 17 bases between them. The CDR3 DNA sequence: TGTGCCAGTAGTTATATGGGGCGCCCGTATAGCAATCAGCCCCAGCATTTT. This gives the protein CASSYMGRPYSNQPQHF.

This clone came up once. The chain couples TRBV5-1 to TRBJ2-1; 9 bases are a match to TRBD2. Germline assignment: CDR1 SGHRS and CDR2 YFSETQ. J gave up 5 bases and V 0 bases, and 3 bases lay outside the gene matches. This CDR3 spans 15 amino acids. CDR3 residues: CASSLVAGADNEQFF. The CDR3 DNA is TGCGCCAGCAGCTTGGTAGCGGGGGCCGACAATGAGCAGTTCTTC.

This rearrangement joins TRBV9 to TRBJ2-5, with 7 positions matching TRBD2. Germline CDR1 SGDLS, CDR2 YYNGEE. The CDR3 has 14 residues. After removal of 0 bases from V and 5 bases from J, the junction contained 4 bases not matched to a gene. The CDR3 sequence: CASSVGEGRETQYF. Here the CDR3 DNA reads TGTGCCAGCAGCGTAGGGGAGGGGCGGGAGACCCAGTACTTC.

This chain connects TRBV5-1 to TRBJ2-2; D possibly corresponds to TRBD2 (7 bases). V gave up 0 bases and J gave up 5 bases, with 14 bases separating them. This CDR3 is built from 16 residues. Germline CDR1 SGHRS, CDR2 YFSETQ. CDR3 loop: CASSLERGTITGELFF. In nucleotides, the CDR3 is TGCGCCAGCAGCTTGGAGAGGGGGACTATTACCGGGGAGCTGTTTTTT.

The chain uses TRBV9 and TRBJ2-2; TRBD1 might be the D (6 bases). Per germline, CDR1 SGDLS and CDR2 YYNGEE. V dropped 5 bases and J dropped 2 bases, with 13 bases sitting between them. The CDR3 sequence is 15 residues long. CDR3 sequence reads: CASRQTGLNTGELFF. The CDR3 nucleotides are TGTGCCAGCAGGCAGACAGGCCTAAACACCGGGGAGCTGTTTTTT.

The J gene is TRBJ1-3, the V gene TRBV4-2; the D is unclear. This CDR3 has 16 amino acids. V dropped 0 bases and J dropped 0 bases, with 9 bases sitting between them. The germline V gene has CDR1 LGHNA and CDR2 YNFKEQ. Here the CDR3 DNA reads TGTGCCAGCAGCCAAGAGCCCGTCAGCTCTGGAAACACCATATATTTT. Translation: CASSQEPVSSGNTIYF.

The rearrangement uses TRBV30 and TRBJ1-1, with D possibly TRBD1 on 5 matching bases. Germline V lookup: CDR1 GTSNPN, CDR2 SVGIG (reference sequence). V lost 0 bases to trimming and J lost 6 bases, with 14 bases between them. This CDR3 comprises 14 residues. The CDR3 loop is CAWSVGVGRSEAFF. In nucleotides, the CDR3 is TGTGCCTGGAGTGTAGGGGTTGGGAGGTCTGAAGCTTTCTTT.

This chain joins TRBV13 and TRBJ2-3; 12 bases line up with TRBD2. The CDR3 loop spans 16 amino acids. The V gene's germline CDR1 is PRHDT and CDR2 FYEKMQ (reference sequence). After removal of 3 bases from V and 2 bases from J, the junction contained 3 bases not matched to a gene. The CDR3 coding sequence is TGTGCCAGCAGCTTGAGACTAGCGGGAGCCACAGATACGCAGTATTTT. Encoded protein: CASSLRLAGATDTQYF.

The rearrangement joins TRBV5-1 to TRBJ2-3; 12 positions match TRBD2. Germline V lookup: CDR1 SGHRS, CDR2 YFSETQ. The CDR3 sequence is 16 residues long. J was trimmed by 5 bases and V by 0 bases; bases with no gene match: 4. CDR3 DNA sequence: TGCGCCAGCAGCTTGGCTAGCGGGGGGGTAGGAGATACGCAGTATTTT. This codes for CASSLASGGVGDTQYF.

The gene calls are TRBV27 and TRBJ1-1; 8 nucleotides match TRBD1. Germline values: CDR1 MNHEY, CDR2 SMNVEV (reference sequence). This CDR3 is built from 12 residues. The J segment lost 7 bases and the V segment lost 9 bases, leaving 7 bases of the junction unmatched. CDR3 loop: CASKQQGGEAFF. The CDR3 DNA follows: TGTGCCAGTAAACAACAGGGGGGTGAAGCTTTCTTT.

The chain links TRBV4-2 to TRBJ2-7; 7 bases line up with TRBD2. The junction had 10 bases not matched to a gene; V was cut back by 1 base and J by 1 base. The CDR3 contains 17 residues. From germline, CDR1 is LGHNA and CDR2 YNFKEQ. Here the CDR3 DNA reads TGTGCCAGCAGCCAAGGTGGAGCGGGAAGCACATCCTACGAGCAGTACTTC. Protein: CASSQGGAGSTSYEQYF.

This clone was found once. The chain combines TRBV5-1 with TRBJ1-1; D gene unclear. V lost 5 bases and J 6 bases, leaving 14 bases between the germline ends. The CDR3 is made up of 13 amino acids. CDR1 is SGHRS, CDR2 YFSETQ, per germline. CDR3 sequence: CASRSASGAEAFF. In DNA form, the CDR3 reads TGCGCCAGCAGAAGCGCCAGCGGAGCTGAAGCTTTCTTT.

This clone was seen once. At the DNA level, this CDR3 is encoded by other sequences in the same sample as well. The CDR3 here is CASSIGGGTEAFF. CDR3 nucleotides: TGTGCCAGTAGTATAGGGGGGGGCACTGAAGCTTTCTTT. The genes are TRBV19 and TRBJ1-1; the D gene is possibly TRBD1 (5 bases). The V and J ends lost 1 base and 4 bases respectively, with 7 bases between them. CDR1 is LNHDA, CDR2 SQIVND, per germline (reference sequence). CDR3 length: 13 residues.

DNA for the CDR3: TGTGCCAGCAGCTTAGCGGGGGGAGAGCAGTACTTC. Translating it yields CASSLAGGEQYF. This sequence joins TRBV7-7 and TRBJ2-7, with D perhaps matching TRBD2 (6 bases). V lost 0 bases, J lost 7 bases, and 7 bases lay in between. Per the germline V gene, CDR1 is SSHAT and CDR2 is FNYEAQ (reference sequence). This CDR3 has 12 residues. The full variable domain, its missing parts supplied by reference TRBV7-7 and TRBJ2-7, is GAGVSQSPRYKVTKRGQDVTLRCDPISSHATLYWYQQALGQGPEFLTYFNYEAQPDKSGLPSDRFSAERPEGSISTLTIQRTEQRDSAMYRCASSLAGGEQYFGPGTRLTVT.

V is TRBV27 and J is TRBJ2-7; D uncertain. The CDR3 has 13 residues. Germline V CDR1 and CDR2: MNHEY, SMNVEV (reference sequence). Trimming stripped 6 bases from V and 5 bases from J, with 14 bases between. The CDR3: CASSHGASNEQYF. The CDR3, as DNA: TGTGCCAGCAGCCACGGAGCGTCGAACGAGCAGTACTTC.